A selection of T cell receptor beta chains follows, all from one sample in a study of control samples from healthy donors and cancer patients. Sequenced by immunoSEQ multiplex PCR; TCRdb stores in-frame clones only, minus some. The sample lists 100,000 to 150,000 clones, around 86% occurring once. Sequenced: blood. These TCRs come from a man aged 35-49 years in good health. Both conserved end residues are part of each CDR3. Fields, in order: CDR3 protein, CDR3 DNA, clone size, V gene, J gene, D gene. A D gene is named only where the DNA matches it firmly. Size tells how often a clone was seen (once, few, many) or the class of an expanded clone, and some rows leave it out.

CDR3 protein: CASSGIEGLGTLNEKLFF
CDR3 DNA: TGTGCCAGCAGCGGAATAGAGGGCCTCGGGACACTAAATGAAAAACTGTTTTTT
clone size: -
V gene: TRBV11-3
J gene: TRBJ1-4
D gene: -

CDR3 protein: CASSDTGLAGETQYF
CDR3 DNA: TGTGCCAGCAGCGATACCGGCCTAGCGGGGGAGACCCAGTACTTC
clone size: -
V gene: TRBV7-9
J gene: TRBJ2-5
D gene: TRBD2

CDR3 protein: CASSVGHSSSGANVLTF
CDR3 DNA: TGTGCCAGCAGCGTAGGCCACTCCAGCTCTGGGGCCAACGTCCTGACTTTC
clone size: -
V gene: TRBV9
J gene: TRBJ2-6
D gene: -

CDR3 protein: CASSQDRVMNTEAFF
CDR3 DNA: TGCGCCAGCAGCCAAGATAGGGTAATGAACACTGAAGCTTTCTTT
clone size: -
V gene: TRBV4-1
J gene: TRBJ1-1
D gene: -

CDR3 protein: CSVNYGYTF
CDR3 DNA: TGCAGCGTGAACTATGGCTACACCTTC
clone size: -
V gene: TRBV29-1
J gene: TRBJ1-2
D gene: -

CDR3 protein: CAWSVGQKNTEAFF
CDR3 DNA: TGTGCCTGGAGTGTGGGACAAAAGAACACTGAAGCTTTCTTT
clone size: few
V gene: TRBV30
J gene: TRBJ1-1
D gene: -

CDR3 protein: CASSPPRTSRATGELFF
CDR3 DNA: TGTGCCAGCTCACCCCCCAGGACTAGTCGGGCGACCGGGGAGCTGTTTTTT
clone size: -
V gene: TRBV18
J gene: TRBJ2-2
D gene: TRBD2

CDR3 protein: CASSPGGRAYSTDTQYF
CDR3 DNA: TGTGCCAGCAGCCCGGGGGGCAGGGCCTACAGCACAGATACGCAGTATTTT
clone size: -
V gene: TRBV11-3
J gene: TRBJ2-3
D gene: -

CDR3 protein: CAIATGGEGNQPQHF
CDR3 DNA: TGTGCCATCGCGACAGGGGGGGAAGGCAATCAGCCCCAGCATTTT
clone size: -
V gene: TRBV6-5
J gene: TRBJ1-5
D gene: TRBD1

CDR3 protein: CASSRRGSNTEAFF
CDR3 DNA: TGTGCCAGCAGTCGCAGGGGTTCCAACACTGAAGCTTTCTTT
clone size: -
V gene: TRBV6-5
J gene: TRBJ1-1
D gene: -

CDR3 protein: CASSRTRWETQYF
CDR3 DNA: TGCGCCAGCAGCCGGACTAGGTGGGAGACCCAGTACTTC
clone size: -
V gene: TRBV5-1
J gene: TRBJ2-5
D gene: TRBD2